The present T cell receptor (beta chain) was sequenced within a study of OX40 agonist ivuxolimab in advanced cancers. As for the study more broadly: Ivuxolimab was a fully human IgG2 agonistic monoclonal antibody targeting the costimulatory receptor OX40 (CD134). Intravenous ivuxolimab was administered to patients every 2 weeks at six dose levels: 0.01, 0.1, 0.3, 1.5, 3 and 10 mg/kg. Of the roughly 51 patients in dose escalation, 19 had hepatocellular carcinoma, some 15 had melanoma, 9 had renal cell carcinoma and 9 had head and neck cancer. A male proportion of roughly 85% and a mean age of approximately 60 years, ranging from 23 to 79, were recorded for the dose-escalation cohort. Patients were allowed to have had prior anti-PD-1, anti-PD-L1 or anti-CTLA-4 therapy, and around 41% of the dose-escalation patients had previously received checkpoint inhibitors. Partial responses occurred in three dose-escalation patients: two with cutaneous melanoma and one with hepatocellular carcinoma. Peripheral TCRbeta sequencing aimed to test whether ivuxolimab altered TCR sequence diversity and caused clonal T-cell expansion. The monotherapy dose-escalation portion (N = 52 patients) of the phase I ivuxolimab trial is reported in the paper.

Genomic DNA was extracted from sorted cells for sequencing of the TCRbeta CDR3 region. The immunoSEQ Assay was used to sequence the TCRbeta CDR3 regions. TCRdb took this table from immuneACCESS and kept in-frame rearrangements with V and J called. Such tables lack part of the clones; where checked against another copy, unresolved V genes explain under half of the gap, and the rest is unexplained. The sample table contains roughly 86,000 clones; only one count was recorded for around nine tenths of them. The top ten constitute 1.1% of the sample. V is cut back by 6 bases and J by 2 bases, with 4 bases in the junction unmatched. According to the germline V gene (reference sequence), CDR1 reads LNHDA and CDR2 reads SQIVND. The CDR3 goes from the cysteine to the phenylalanine over 15 residues. Left in the record is the CDR3 DNA by itself, 45 bases read in frame from the first base. The trial excluded patients who had a history of autoimmune disease or who were on systemic immunosuppression. In every dose cohort, peripheral blood was drawn for TCR sequencing at baseline, cycle 4 day 1, and cycle 7 day 1. The samples were drawn from a first-in-human, open-label, multicenter phase I dose-escalation trial of ivuxolimab. Adults with locally advanced or metastatic head and neck squamous cell, hepatocellular, melanoma or renal cell carcinoma were enrolled in the trial. CD4+ and CD8+ T cells were sorted separately from peripheral blood before TCR sequencing.

For this clone: Its antigen target is currently unknown. No base quality information exists; no much larger clone differs at one position.

Here is what the overall study found, with its caveats: In partial responders in the 0.1-3.0 mg/kg groups, normalized peripheral clonal expansion was found to be among the lowest, especially among CD8+ T cells. Antigen specificity was not determined for the clonally expanded peripheral T cells. At doses from 0.1 to 3.0 mg/kg, clonal expansion was seen in both CD4+ and CD8+ blood T cells between baseline and week 6. Low levels of normalized T-cell clonal expansion were also seen in some patients who did not respond. After ivuxolimab, expanded clones were on average more numerous among CD8+ T cells than among CD4+ T cells.

This receptor was identified in an adult with an advanced solid tumor such as melanoma, head and neck, liver or kidney cancer. Sequenced here: CD4+ or CD8+ T cells sorted from blood, sampled in a trial of the OX40 agonist ivuxolimab. This chain is built from TRBV19 and TRBJ2-5; 12 central bases correspond to TRBD1. The sequence in DNA is TGTGCCAGTAGCACGGGACAGGGGGCACAAGAGACCCAGTACTTC. It translates as CASSTGQGAQETQYF.